The source of this T cell receptor beta chain is a study of blood T cell repertoires in COVID-19. Background on the study: PBMCs, B-cell-depleted T cells, or T cells provided the cDNA or gDNA that made up the material.

Participant ages covered roughly 18 to 89 years across 24 US areas. Researchers sorted participants into cohorts using their self-reported clinical history. Clones were read by immunoSEQ multiplex PCR, and TCRdb kept only the in-frame ones, dropping some. The table has around 230,000 clones, 70% to 85% seen once. Germline-derived CDR1 and CDR2 are GTSNPN and SVGIG (reference sequence). This CDR3 has 13 residues. The V end was cut by 5 bases, the J end by 4 bases, with 12 bases between. This rearrangement joins TRBV30 to TRBJ1-3; D uncertain. This sequence was found in a man aged 35 to 55 who had recovered from COVID-19. Sequencing was done on a sample of PBMCs or T cells enriched from blood (not recorded which). CDR3 in amino acids: CAWCRGGGNTIYF. The DNA of the CDR3 is TGTGCCTGGTGTCGAGGAGGCGGAAACACCATATATTTT.